This TCR beta chain was retrieved from a study of cytomegalovirus exposure and HLA in healthy donors. The repertoire was sequenced with immunoSEQ multiplex PCR; TCRdb's copy has only in-frame clones and lacks some. The sample consists of some 68,000 clones, approximately 96% of them appearing once. Germline V gene lookup returns CDR1 SSHAT and CDR2 FNYEAQ (reference sequence). CDR3 length equals 14 residues. Broader study findings: The tendency of first-cohort TCR clusters to co-occur in the 100 to 150 validation repertoires was identified by a subsequent analysis. It was reportedly the case that the classifier diagnosed cytomegalovirus status with high specificity and sensitivity.

As concerns this clone: As yet, its antigen is unknown. The junction does not match germline at one end; this may be a read error.

The sequenced sample consisted of PBMCs. This clonotype was obtained from a young man in good health and CMV-seronegative. The J gene is TRBJ2-3, the V gene TRBV7-7, with 8 bases identical to TRBD2. The CDR3 DNA reads TGTGCTAGCAGCTTAGGGCTAGCGGGCGATACGCAGTATTTT. Amino acids: CASSLGLAGDTQYF. The entire variable domain, with the rest obtained from reference TRBV7-7 and TRBJ2-3, is as follows: GAGVSQSPRYKVTKRGQDVTLRCDPISSHATLYWYQQALGQGPEFLTYFNYEAQPDKSGLPSDRFSAERPEGSISTLTIQRTEQRDSAMYRCASSLGLAGDTQYFGPGTRLTVL.